The rows below give T cell receptor beta chains drawn from one sample of a study of vaccination and CD4 T cells after COVID-19. In TCRdb, the PCR reads were re-called with MiXCR into one record per CDR3 protein. The data contain about 14,000 distinct CDR3 sequences, 69% of them singletons. Sequenced here: CD4+ T cells from blood, sampled after SARS-CoV-2 vaccination. Receptors were obtained from a human donor who had recovered from COVID-19. The CDR3 runs from the conserved cysteine through the conserved F or W. A D gene is named only where the DNA matches it firmly. Clone sizes are given selectively: once, few, many, or a class where the clone is expanded.

clone_size: few
j_call: TRBJ2-3
v_call: TRBV7-8
d_call: TRBD2
cdr3_nt: TGTGCCAGCAGCTTAAGAGCGGGACCACCGGACCTTTTT
cdr3_aa: CASSLRAGPPDLF

clone_size: few
j_call: TRBJ2-7
v_call: TRBV7-2
d_call: TRBD1
cdr3_nt: TGTGCCAGCAGCTGGAGGACAGGGGGCGCCTACGAGCAGTACTTC
cdr3_aa: CASSWRTGGAYEQYF

clone_size: NA
j_call: TRBJ2-4
v_call: TRBV7-3
d_call: TRBD2
cdr3_nt: TGTGCCAGCAGACCTACCAGGGACTACAAAAACATTCAGTACTTC
cdr3_aa: CASRPTRDYKNIQYF

clone_size: once
j_call: TRBJ2-4
v_call: TRBV6-1
d_call: NA
cdr3_nt: TGTGCCAGCAGTGCCCTGGGGCGGAGGGACAAAAACATTCAGTACTTC
cdr3_aa: CASSALGRRDKNIQYF

clone_size: few
j_call: TRBJ2-3
v_call: TRBV20-1
d_call: TRBD2
cdr3_nt: TGCAGCGGAGTCATAGCGGGAGGTCGCGCGCAGTATTTT
cdr3_aa: CSGVIAGGRAQYF

clone_size: NA
j_call: TRBJ2-5
v_call: TRBV20-1
d_call: TRBD2
cdr3_nt: TGCAGTGCATGGGGACTAGCGGGAGACGAGACCCAGTACTTC
cdr3_aa: CSAWGLAGDETQYF

clone_size: NA
j_call: TRBJ2-3
v_call: TRBV12-3/TRBV12-4
d_call: TRBD1
cdr3_nt: TGTGCCAGCAGTTTTTCCGGGACAGGGCACACAGATACGCAGTATTTT
cdr3_aa: CASSFSGTGHTDTQYF

clone_size: NA
j_call: TRBJ2-5
v_call: TRBV5-1
d_call: TRBD1
cdr3_nt: TGCGCCAGCAGCTCGCCGACAGGGTTCAGGGAGACCCAGTACTTC
cdr3_aa: CASSSPTGFRETQYF

clone_size: NA
j_call: TRBJ2-5
v_call: TRBV2
d_call: TRBD1
cdr3_nt: TGTGCCAGCAGTGGACAGGGGGAGACCCAGTACTTC
cdr3_aa: CASSGQGETQYF

clone_size: NA
j_call: TRBJ1-2
v_call: TRBV28
d_call: TRBD1
cdr3_nt: TGTGCCAGCAGTTTTACAGGGGGCGAGAGCTATGGCTACACCTTC
cdr3_aa: CASSFTGGESYGYTF

clone_size: NA
j_call: TRBJ1-2
v_call: TRBV7-9
d_call: NA
cdr3_nt: TGTGCCAGCAGCTTATGGGGGCGTGAATGGCATGGCTACACCTTC
cdr3_aa: CASSLWGREWHGYTF

clone_size: NA
j_call: TRBJ1-5
v_call: TRBV24-1
d_call: NA
cdr3_nt: TGTGCCACCAGCTCCTCGGACAGTCGCGATCAGCCCCAGCATTTT
cdr3_aa: CATSSSDSRDQPQHF

clone_size: NA
j_call: TRBJ1-2
v_call: TRBV20-1
d_call: NA
cdr3_nt: TGCAGTGCTACCTTTGGGGGGCATGGTGGCCACACCTTC
cdr3_aa: CSATFGGHGGHTF

clone_size: NA
j_call: TRBJ2-5
v_call: TRBV12-3/TRBV12-4
d_call: NA
cdr3_nt: TGTGCCAGCAGTTTACGGACAGTGCAAGAGACCCAGTACTTC
cdr3_aa: CASSLRTVQETQYF

clone_size: NA
j_call: TRBJ2-1
v_call: TRBV20-1
d_call: TRBD2
cdr3_nt: TGCAGCGTTTTGGTAGTACTAGCGGGCAACAATGAGCAGTTCTTC
cdr3_aa: CSVLVVLAGNNEQFF

clone_size: NA
j_call: TRBJ1-5
v_call: TRBV20-1
d_call: NA
cdr3_nt: TGCAGTGCTCCTCAGGGGCGCAGTGAGCGGCCCCAGCATTTT
cdr3_aa: CSAPQGRSERPQHF

clone_size: NA
j_call: TRBJ2-3
v_call: TRBV6-5
d_call: TRBD2
cdr3_nt: TGTGCCAGCAGTTACGGCCGTGGAGCGGGGCACAGCACAGATACGCAGTATTTT
cdr3_aa: CASSYGRGAGHSTDTQYF

clone_size: NA
j_call: TRBJ1-1
v_call: TRBV29-1
d_call: NA
cdr3_nt: TGCAGCGTCCTGATCGGCAGGGTTGCTTTCTTT
cdr3_aa: CSVLIGRVAFF

clone_size: NA
j_call: TRBJ1-2
v_call: TRBV7-9
d_call: NA
cdr3_nt: TGTGCCAGCAGCTTATGGAGCGCCCAGGACAGACTATATGGCTACACCTTC
cdr3_aa: CASSLWSAQDRLYGYTF

clone_size: NA
j_call: TRBJ1-5
v_call: TRBV28
d_call: NA
cdr3_nt: TGTGCCAGCAGTTTACCCAGGGGACATCCTGGTTCTTATAGCAATCAGCCCCAGCATTTT
cdr3_aa: CASSLPRGHPGSYSNQPQHF

clone_size: NA
j_call: TRBJ2-2
v_call: TRBV19
d_call: NA
cdr3_nt: TGTGCCAGTAGTATCGAACGACAGGCCGGGGAGCTGTTTTTT
cdr3_aa: CASSIERQAGELFF

clone_size: once
j_call: TRBJ2-5
v_call: TRBV5-1
d_call: TRBD2
cdr3_nt: TGCGCCAGCAGAACAACTAGCGGGATCGAGACCCAGTACTTC
cdr3_aa: CASRTTSGIETQYF

clone_size: NA
j_call: TRBJ2-5
v_call: TRBV5-1
d_call: TRBD2
cdr3_nt: TGCGCCAGCAGCTTCTCTAGCGGATACCAAGAGACCCAGTACTTC
cdr3_aa: CASSFSSGYQETQYF

clone_size: few
j_call: TRBJ2-7
v_call: TRBV20-1
d_call: TRBD1
cdr3_nt: TGCAGTGCTCCCCGACAGGGGGGAGGCGAGCAGTACTTC
cdr3_aa: CSAPRQGGGEQYF

clone_size: NA
j_call: TRBJ2-7
v_call: TRBV5-1
d_call: TRBD1
cdr3_nt: TGCGCCAGCAGCTTGCCGGGACAGGGCTACGAGCAGTACTTC
cdr3_aa: CASSLPGQGYEQYF

clone_size: NA
j_call: TRBJ2-1
v_call: TRBV9
d_call: NA
cdr3_nt: TGTGCCAGCAGCGTACTGCAAGACAATGAGCAGTTCTTC
cdr3_aa: CASSVLQDNEQFF

clone_size: NA
j_call: TRBJ1-4
v_call: TRBV18
d_call: TRBD1
cdr3_nt: TGTGCCAGCTCACCGAGACAGGGTAGTGATGAAAAACTGTTTTTT
cdr3_aa: CASSPRQGSDEKLFF

clone_size: NA
j_call: TRBJ2-3
v_call: TRBV7-2
d_call: TRBD2
cdr3_nt: TGTGCCAGCGGCTCGGGGGGGAGGCCAAGCACAGATACGCAGTATTTT
cdr3_aa: CASGSGGRPSTDTQYF

clone_size: NA
j_call: TRBJ2-3
v_call: TRBV6-1
d_call: NA
cdr3_nt: TGTGCCAGCAGCCGAGCCTTGGGGAGCACAGATACGCAGTATTTT
cdr3_aa: CASSRALGSTDTQYF

clone_size: NA
j_call: TRBJ1-5
v_call: TRBV2
d_call: TRBD1
cdr3_nt: TGTGCCAGCAGTGAACCCGGGACAGGAGGGCAGCCCCAGCATTTT
cdr3_aa: CASSEPGTGGQPQHF

clone_size: few
j_call: TRBJ2-2
v_call: TRBV27
d_call: NA
cdr3_nt: TGTGCCAGCACGGGCTGGAACACCGGGGAGCTGTTTTTT
cdr3_aa: CASTGWNTGELFF

clone_size: NA
j_call: TRBJ1-2
v_call: TRBV27
d_call: NA
cdr3_nt: TGTGCCAGCAGTTTGGTCGGGGGGGAGAACTATGGCTACACCTTC
cdr3_aa: CASSLVGGENYGYTF

clone_size: NA
j_call: TRBJ2-7
v_call: TRBV20-1
d_call: TRBD2
cdr3_nt: TGCAGTGCTAGAAAAACTAGCGTGAGCTCCTACGAGCAGTACTTC
cdr3_aa: CSARKTSVSSYEQYF

clone_size: NA
j_call: TRBJ2-2
v_call: TRBV2
d_call: NA
cdr3_nt: TGTGCCAGCAGTGAAGAGAACGGGGCGAACACCGGGGAGCTGTTTTTT
cdr3_aa: CASSEENGANTGELFF

clone_size: NA
j_call: TRBJ2-2
v_call: TRBV27
d_call: TRBD1
cdr3_nt: TGTGCCAGCAGCCCCTTGGGACAGGTTGATACCGGGGAGCTGTTTTTT
cdr3_aa: CASSPLGQVDTGELFF

clone_size: NA
j_call: TRBJ1-6
v_call: TRBV30
d_call: NA
cdr3_nt: TGTGCCTGGAGTTGGGACCGGAGCTCCTATAATTCACCCCTCCACTTT
cdr3_aa: CAWSWDRSSYNSPLHF

clone_size: NA
j_call: TRBJ2-2
v_call: TRBV27
d_call: TRBD2
cdr3_nt: TGTGCCAGCACCGCATCACTCGGGGGGGGACCGAACACCGGGGAGCTGTTTTTT
cdr3_aa: CASTASLGGGPNTGELFF

clone_size: once
j_call: TRBJ2-3
v_call: TRBV11-3
d_call: NA
cdr3_nt: TGTGCCAGCAGCTCCGGTGGTATTGGCACAGATACGCAGTATTTT
cdr3_aa: CASSSGGIGTDTQYF

clone_size: NA
j_call: TRBJ2-3
v_call: TRBV20-1
d_call: TRBD2
cdr3_nt: TGCAGTGGGACCGGGACTAGCGGGGGAACGGGGGGCACAGATACGCAGTATTTT
cdr3_aa: CSGTGTSGGTGGTDTQYF

clone_size: NA
j_call: TRBJ1-1
v_call: TRBV23-1
d_call: NA
cdr3_nt: TGCGCCAGCAGTCAATTCGCAGGGCAGGACACTGAAGCTTTCTTT
cdr3_aa: CASSQFAGQDTEAFF

clone_size: NA
j_call: TRBJ2-2
v_call: TRBV7-3
d_call: NA
cdr3_nt: TGTGCCAGCAGCTTTTCCTTGGACGGGGAGCTGTTTTTT
cdr3_aa: CASSFSLDGELFF

clone_size: NA
j_call: TRBJ2-5
v_call: TRBV27
d_call: NA
cdr3_nt: TGTGCCAGCAGTTTATCGAGAGATGGAGAGACCCAGTACTTC
cdr3_aa: CASSLSRDGETQYF

clone_size: NA
j_call: TRBJ2-5
v_call: TRBV19
d_call: TRBD2
cdr3_nt: TGTGCCAGTAGGATAGCGGGAGCAGAGGCCCAGTACTTC
cdr3_aa: CASRIAGAEAQYF

clone_size: NA
j_call: TRBJ1-4
v_call: TRBV14
d_call: NA
cdr3_nt: TGTGCCAGCAGCCAAGTTCCGGGGAGTGAACTGTTTTTT
cdr3_aa: CASSQVPGSELFF

clone_size: NA
j_call: TRBJ2-5
v_call: TRBV15
d_call: NA
cdr3_nt: TGTGCCACCAGCAGAGTGGATGCGGGACACCAAGAGACCCAGTACTTC
cdr3_aa: CATSRVDAGHQETQYF

clone_size: NA
j_call: TRBJ2-5
v_call: TRBV5-1
d_call: TRBD2
cdr3_nt: TGCGCCAGCAGCCCCGGGGGGTCGAACCAAGAGACCCAGTACTTC
cdr3_aa: CASSPGGSNQETQYF

clone_size: NA
j_call: TRBJ2-3
v_call: TRBV5-1
d_call: TRBD2
cdr3_nt: TGCGCCAGCAGCTCGAAAAGAGCGGGACCCACAGATACGCAGTATTTT
cdr3_aa: CASSSKRAGPTDTQYF

clone_size: NA
j_call: TRBJ1-3
v_call: TRBV20-1
d_call: TRBD1
cdr3_nt: TGCAGTGCTCCAAGGGGGCGCGGAAACACCATATATTTT
cdr3_aa: CSAPRGRGNTIYF

clone_size: NA
j_call: TRBJ1-5
v_call: TRBV12-3/TRBV12-4
d_call: NA
cdr3_nt: TGTGCCAGCAGTTTTTTTGTATCAGGGCACCAGCTGCCCCAGCATTTT
cdr3_aa: CASSFFVSGHQLPQHF

clone_size: NA
j_call: TRBJ2-5
v_call: TRBV7-2
d_call: TRBD2
cdr3_nt: TGTGCCAGCAGCTCAAGGAGCGGGAGGGCGCTGGGGGAGACCCAGTACTTC
cdr3_aa: CASSSRSGRALGETQYF

clone_size: NA
j_call: TRBJ2-3
v_call: TRBV12-3/TRBV12-4
d_call: TRBD1
cdr3_nt: TGTGCCAGCAGTTTGGGGGACAGGGTTACAGATACGCAGTATTTT
cdr3_aa: CASSLGDRVTDTQYF

clone_size: few
j_call: TRBJ1-1
v_call: TRBV19
d_call: TRBD1
cdr3_nt: TGTGCCAGTAGTATCCTGTGGACAGGGGCTACCGAAGCTTTCTTT
cdr3_aa: CASSILWTGATEAFF

clone_size: NA
j_call: TRBJ2-7
v_call: TRBV28
d_call: NA
cdr3_nt: TGTGCCAGCAGTTTAGGACAGCCACCCTACGAGCAGTACTTC
cdr3_aa: CASSLGQPPYEQYF

clone_size: NA
j_call: TRBJ1-1
v_call: TRBV7-2
d_call: TRBD1
cdr3_nt: TGTGCCAGCAGCTTAGCGAGTCGGAGGACAGGGAACACTGAAGCTTTCTTT
cdr3_aa: CASSLASRRTGNTEAFF

clone_size: few
j_call: TRBJ1-5
v_call: TRBV7-3
d_call: NA
cdr3_nt: TGTGCCAGCAGCTTAGGGTTGAATCAGCCCCAGCATTTT
cdr3_aa: CASSLGLNQPQHF

clone_size: NA
j_call: TRBJ1-2
v_call: TRBV21-1
d_call: NA
cdr3_nt: TGTGCCAGCAGCAAGTGCAGGCCTACTAACTATGGCTACACCTTC
cdr3_aa: CASSKCRPTNYGYTF

clone_size: NA
j_call: TRBJ2-7
v_call: TRBV5-5
d_call: TRBD1
cdr3_nt: TGTGCCAGCAGCCCGACAGGGAGCTCCTACGAGCAGTACTTC
cdr3_aa: CASSPTGSSYEQYF

clone_size: NA
j_call: TRBJ2-3
v_call: TRBV5-1
d_call: NA
cdr3_nt: TGCGCCAGCAGCTTGACGGCTAGCACAGATACGCAGTATTTT
cdr3_aa: CASSLTASTDTQYF

clone_size: NA
j_call: TRBJ1-2
v_call: TRBV7-2
d_call: NA
cdr3_nt: TGTGCCAGCAGCTTAGCGGGCAGCCCATCCGTATCGGGAGGCTACACCTTC
cdr3_aa: CASSLAGSPSVSGGYTF